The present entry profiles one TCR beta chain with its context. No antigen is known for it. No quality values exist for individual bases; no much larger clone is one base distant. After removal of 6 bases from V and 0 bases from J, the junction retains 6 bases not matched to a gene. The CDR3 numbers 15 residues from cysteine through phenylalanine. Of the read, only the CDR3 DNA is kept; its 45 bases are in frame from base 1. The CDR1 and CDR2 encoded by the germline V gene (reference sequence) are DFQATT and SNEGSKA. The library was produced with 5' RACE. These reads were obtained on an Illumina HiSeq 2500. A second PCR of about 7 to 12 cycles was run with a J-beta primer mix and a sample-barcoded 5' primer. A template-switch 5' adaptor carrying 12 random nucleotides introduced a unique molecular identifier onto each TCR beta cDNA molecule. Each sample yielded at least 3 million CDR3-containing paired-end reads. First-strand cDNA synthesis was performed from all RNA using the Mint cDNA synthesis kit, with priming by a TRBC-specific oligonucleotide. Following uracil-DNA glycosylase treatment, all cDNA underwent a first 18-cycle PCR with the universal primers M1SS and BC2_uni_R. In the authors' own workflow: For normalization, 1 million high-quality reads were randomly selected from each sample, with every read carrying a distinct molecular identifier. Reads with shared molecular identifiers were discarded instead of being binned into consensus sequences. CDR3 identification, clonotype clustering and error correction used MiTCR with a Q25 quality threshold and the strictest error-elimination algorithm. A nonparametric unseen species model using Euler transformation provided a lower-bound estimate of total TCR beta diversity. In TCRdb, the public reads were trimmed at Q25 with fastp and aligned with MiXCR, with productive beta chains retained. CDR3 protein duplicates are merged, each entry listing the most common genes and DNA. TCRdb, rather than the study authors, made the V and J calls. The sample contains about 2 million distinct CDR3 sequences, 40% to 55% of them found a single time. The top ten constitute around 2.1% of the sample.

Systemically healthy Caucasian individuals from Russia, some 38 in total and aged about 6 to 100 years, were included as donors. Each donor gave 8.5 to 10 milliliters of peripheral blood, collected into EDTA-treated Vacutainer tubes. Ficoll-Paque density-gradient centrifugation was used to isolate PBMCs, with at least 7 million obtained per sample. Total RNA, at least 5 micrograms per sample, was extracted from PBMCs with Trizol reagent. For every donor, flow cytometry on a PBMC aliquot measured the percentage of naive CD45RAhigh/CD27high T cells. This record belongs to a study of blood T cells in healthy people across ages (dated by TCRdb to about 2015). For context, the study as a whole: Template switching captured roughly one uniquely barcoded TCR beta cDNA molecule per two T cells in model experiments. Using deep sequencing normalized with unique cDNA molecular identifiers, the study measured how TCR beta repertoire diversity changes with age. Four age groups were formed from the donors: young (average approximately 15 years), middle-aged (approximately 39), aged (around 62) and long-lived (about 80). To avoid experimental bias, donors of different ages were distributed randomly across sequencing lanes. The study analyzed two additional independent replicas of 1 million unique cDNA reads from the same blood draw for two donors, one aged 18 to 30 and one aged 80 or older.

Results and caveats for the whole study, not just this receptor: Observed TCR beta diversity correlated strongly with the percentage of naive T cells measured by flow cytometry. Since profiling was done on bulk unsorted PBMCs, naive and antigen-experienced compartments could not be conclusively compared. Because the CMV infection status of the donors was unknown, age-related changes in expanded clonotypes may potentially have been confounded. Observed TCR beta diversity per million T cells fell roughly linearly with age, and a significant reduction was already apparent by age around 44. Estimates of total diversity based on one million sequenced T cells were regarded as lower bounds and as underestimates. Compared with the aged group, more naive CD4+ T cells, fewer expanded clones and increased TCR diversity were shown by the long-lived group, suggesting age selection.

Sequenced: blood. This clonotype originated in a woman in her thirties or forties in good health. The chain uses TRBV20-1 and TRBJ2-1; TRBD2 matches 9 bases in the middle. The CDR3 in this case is CSANIAGVSYNEQFF. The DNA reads TGCAGTGCAAATATAGCGGGGGTCTCCTACAATGAGCAGTTCTTC.